Listed below are T cell receptor beta chains from one sample, sequenced in a study of T cell changes during pregnancy in multiple sclerosis. Here immunoSEQ multiplex PCR was the method, and the copy in TCRdb shows in-frame clones only, minus some. The data show roughly 74,000 clones, less than 90% seen once. The sequencing used peripheral blood, collected before pregnancy. The receptors were sampled from a female donor with multiple sclerosis, enrolled in a pregnancy study. Both conserved end residues are part of each CDR3. The D gene is left open where the match is weak. Size is omitted from some rows. Given values are once, few, many or a class for expanded clones.

D: -; V: TRBV5-8; size: -; J: TRBJ2-6; CDR3: CASSLEGAGANVLTF; DNA: TGTGCCAGCAGCTTGGAAGGGGCTGGGGCCAACGTCCTGACTTTC
D: TRBD1; V: TRBV6-4; size: -; J: TRBJ2-6; CDR3: CASSGTGGAGANVLTF; DNA: TGTGCCAGCAGTGGGACAGGGGGCGCTGGGGCCAACGTCCTGACTTTC
D: -; V: TRBV19; size: -; J: TRBJ1-5; CDR3: CASTLARNQPQHF; DNA: TGTGCCAGTACTCTGGCCCGCAATCAGCCCCAGCATTTT
D: TRBD1; V: TRBV7-8; size: few; J: TRBJ1-1; CDR3: CASSARQGNTEAFF; DNA: TGTGCCAGCAGCGCGCGACAGGGGAACACTGAAGCTTTCTTT
D: -; V: TRBV7-9; size: -; J: TRBJ2-2; CDR3: CASSLNTGELFF; DNA: TGTGCCAGCAGCCTGAACACCGGGGAGCTGTTTTTT
D: TRBD2; V: TRBV18; size: once; J: TRBJ2-1; CDR3: CASSSRPGGNNEQSRVGQFF; DNA: TGTGCCAGCTCAAGCCGGCCGGGAGGGAACAATGAGCAGTCGAGGGTAGGGCAGTTCTTC
D: -; V: TRBV29-1; size: -; J: TRBJ1-4; CDR3: CSVGQLAGEKLFF; DNA: TGCAGCGTCGGACAGCTAGCGGGGGAAAAACTGTTTTTT
D: -; V: TRBV5-1; size: -; J: TRBJ1-2; CDR3: CASSFEGGGGYTF; DNA: TGCGCCAGCAGCTTCGAAGGAGGAGGGGGCTACACCTTC
D: -; V: TRBV29-1; size: -; J: TRBJ1-1; CDR3: CSARRQSGYLAEAFF; DNA: TGCAGCGCCCGCCGACAGTCGGGCTATCTCGCTGAAGCTTTCTTT
D: -; V: TRBV11-3; size: -; J: TRBJ1-1; CDR3: CASSSGGKNTEAFF; DNA: TGTGCCAGCAGCTCGGGGGGGAAGAACACTGAAGCTTTCTTT
D: TRBD1; V: TRBV7-8; size: -; J: TRBJ1-3; CDR3: CASSPGTGAGNTIYF; DNA: TGTGCCAGCAGCCCGGGGACAGGGGCTGGAAACACCATATATTTT
D: TRBD2; V: TRBV2; size: few; J: TRBJ2-7; CDR3: CASHSGRAPEQYF; DNA: TGTGCCAGTCATAGCGGGAGGGCCCCCGAGCAGTACTTC
D: TRBD1; V: TRBV5-1; size: -; J: TRBJ2-5; CDR3: CASSYPGQDQETQYF; DNA: TGCGCCAGCAGCTACCCCGGACAGGATCAAGAGACCCAGTACTTC
D: TRBD1; V: TRBV6-1; size: -; J: TRBJ2-7; CDR3: CASSTGTESYEQYF; DNA: TGTGCCAGCAGCACCGGGACAGAGTCCTACGAGCAGTACTTC
D: -; V: TRBV9; size: -; J: TRBJ2-3; CDR3: CASSALGGTDTQYF; DNA: TGTGCCAGCAGCGCCCTCGGGGGTACAGATACGCAGTATTTT
D: TRBD1; V: TRBV7-3; size: -; J: TRBJ1-2; CDR3: CASSPDRGRVYGYTF; DNA: TGTGCCAGCAGCCCTGACAGGGGGCGCGTCTATGGCTACACCTTC
D: -; V: TRBV4-3; size: -; J: TRBJ2-1; CDR3: CASSQGDLWNGNEQFF; DNA: TGCGCCAGCAGCCAAGGGGACTTGTGGAATGGCAATGAGCAGTTCTTC
D: TRBD2; V: TRBV7-2; size: -; J: TRBJ2-7; CDR3: CASSGSTSREQYF; DNA: TGTGCCAGCAGCGGGTCGACTAGCCGGGAGCAGTACTTC
D: TRBD2; V: TRBV4-3; size: -; J: TRBJ2-7; CDR3: CASSQAVAGDRRVGEQYF; DNA: TGCGCCAGCAGCCAAGCTGTAGCGGGGGACAGACGGGTGGGCGAGCAGTACTTC
D: TRBD1; V: TRBV18; size: -; J: TRBJ1-1; CDR3: CASSRGQGRERNEAFF; DNA: TGTGCCAGCTCACGGGGACAGGGACGGGAAAGAAATGAAGCTTTCTTT
D: TRBD1; V: TRBV19; size: -; J: TRBJ2-3; CDR3: CASSIDLGTGTDTQYF; DNA: TGTGCCAGTAGTATAGATCTGGGGACAGGGACAGATACGCAGTATTTT
D: -; V: TRBV5-1; size: once; J: TRBJ2-7; CDR3: CASSLRSGIYYEQYF; DNA: TGCGCCAGCAGCTTGCGGTCCGGGATTTACTACGAGCAGTACTTC
D: -; V: TRBV29-1; size: -; J: TRBJ2-2; CDR3: CSVRSVGVRGELFF; DNA: TGCAGCGTAAGATCGGTAGGGGTCCGCGGGGAGCTGTTTTTT
D: TRBD2; V: TRBV5-1; size: -; J: TRBJ2-7; CDR3: CASSFRAGGPNEQYF; DNA: TGCGCCAGCAGCTTTCGCGCGGGGGGCCCGAACGAGCAGTACTTC
D: -; V: TRBV11-2; size: -; J: TRBJ2-1; CDR3: CASSLAIWTLRGEQFF; DNA: TGTGCCAGCAGCTTAGCGATCTGGACGCTTAGGGGTGAGCAGTTCTTC
D: -; V: TRBV4-1; size: -; J: TRBJ2-1; CDR3: CASSQGGFDYNEQFF; DNA: TGCGCCAGCAGCCAAGGCGGTTTTGACTACAATGAGCAGTTCTTC
D: TRBD1; V: TRBV7-6; size: -; J: TRBJ1-1; CDR3: CASSPGTGTSNTEAFF; DNA: TGTGCCAGCAGCCCCGGGACAGGGACCTCGAACACTGAAGCTTTCTTT
D: TRBD2; V: TRBV5-4; size: few; J: TRBJ2-5; CDR3: CASSSGTRQETQYF; DNA: TGTGCCAGCAGCTCCGGGACTAGGCAAGAGACCCAGTACTTC
D: TRBD1; V: TRBV6-5; size: -; J: TRBJ2-2; CDR3: CASRGRDRSTGELFF; DNA: TGTGCCAGCAGGGGACGGGACAGGAGCACCGGGGAGCTGTTTTTT
D: TRBD2; V: TRBV7-9; size: -; J: TRBJ2-3; CDR3: CASSHAPAGALTDTQYF; DNA: TGTGCCAGCAGTCACGCCCCAGCGGGGGCCCTCACAGATACGCAGTATTTT
D: -; V: TRBV29-1; size: -; J: TRBJ2-5; CDR3: CSVETDQETQYF; DNA: TGCAGCGTTGAGACAGACCAAGAGACCCAGTACTTC
D: -; V: TRBV4-1; size: -; J: TRBJ1-3; CDR3: CASSQDRRGTGNTIYF; DNA: TGCGCCAGCAGCCAAGATCGGAGGGGAACAGGAAACACCATATATTTT
D: TRBD1; V: TRBV7-6; size: -; J: TRBJ2-7; CDR3: CASSSRDRGTSEQYF; DNA: TGTGCCAGCAGCTCGCGGGACAGGGGGACTTCCGAGCAGTACTTC